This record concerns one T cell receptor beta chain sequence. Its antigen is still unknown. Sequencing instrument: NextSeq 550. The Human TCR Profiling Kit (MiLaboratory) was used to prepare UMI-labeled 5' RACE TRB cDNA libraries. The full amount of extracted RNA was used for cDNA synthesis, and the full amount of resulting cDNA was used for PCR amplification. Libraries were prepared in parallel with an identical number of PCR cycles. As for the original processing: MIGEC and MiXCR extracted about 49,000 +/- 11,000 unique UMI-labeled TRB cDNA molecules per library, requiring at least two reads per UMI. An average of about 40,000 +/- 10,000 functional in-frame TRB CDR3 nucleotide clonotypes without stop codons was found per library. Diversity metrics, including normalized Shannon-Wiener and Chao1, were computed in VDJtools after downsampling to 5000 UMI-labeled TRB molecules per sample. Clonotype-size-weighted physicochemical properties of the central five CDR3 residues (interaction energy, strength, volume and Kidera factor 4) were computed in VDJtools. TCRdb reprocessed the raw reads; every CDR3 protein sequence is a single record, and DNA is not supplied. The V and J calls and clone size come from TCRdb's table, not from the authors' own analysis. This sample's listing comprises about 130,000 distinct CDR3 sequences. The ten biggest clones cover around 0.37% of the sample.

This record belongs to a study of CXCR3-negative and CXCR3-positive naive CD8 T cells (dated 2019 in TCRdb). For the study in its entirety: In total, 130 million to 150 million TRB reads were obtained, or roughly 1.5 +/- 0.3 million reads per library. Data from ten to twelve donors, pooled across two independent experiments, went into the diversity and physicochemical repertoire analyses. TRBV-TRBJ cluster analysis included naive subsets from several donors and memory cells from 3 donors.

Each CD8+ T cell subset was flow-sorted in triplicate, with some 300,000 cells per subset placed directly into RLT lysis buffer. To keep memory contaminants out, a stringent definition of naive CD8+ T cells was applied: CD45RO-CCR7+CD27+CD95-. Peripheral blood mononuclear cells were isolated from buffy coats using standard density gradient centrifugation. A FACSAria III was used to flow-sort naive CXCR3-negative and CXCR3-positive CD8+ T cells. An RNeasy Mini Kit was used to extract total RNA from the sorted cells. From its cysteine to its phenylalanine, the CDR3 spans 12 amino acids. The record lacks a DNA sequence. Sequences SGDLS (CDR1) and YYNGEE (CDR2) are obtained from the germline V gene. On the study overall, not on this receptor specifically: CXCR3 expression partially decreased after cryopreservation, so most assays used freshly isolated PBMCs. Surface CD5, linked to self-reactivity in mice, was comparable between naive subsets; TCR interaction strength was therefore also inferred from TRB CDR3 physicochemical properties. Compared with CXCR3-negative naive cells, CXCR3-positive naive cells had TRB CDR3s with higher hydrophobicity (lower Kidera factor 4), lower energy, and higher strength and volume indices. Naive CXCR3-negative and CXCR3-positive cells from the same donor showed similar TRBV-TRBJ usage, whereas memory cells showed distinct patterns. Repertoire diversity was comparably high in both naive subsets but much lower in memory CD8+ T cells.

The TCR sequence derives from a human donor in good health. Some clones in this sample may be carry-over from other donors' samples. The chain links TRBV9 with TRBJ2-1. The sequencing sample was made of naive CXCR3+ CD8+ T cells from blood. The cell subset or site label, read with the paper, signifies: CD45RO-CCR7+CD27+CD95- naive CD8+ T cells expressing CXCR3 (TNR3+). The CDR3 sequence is CASSVSSGEQFF.